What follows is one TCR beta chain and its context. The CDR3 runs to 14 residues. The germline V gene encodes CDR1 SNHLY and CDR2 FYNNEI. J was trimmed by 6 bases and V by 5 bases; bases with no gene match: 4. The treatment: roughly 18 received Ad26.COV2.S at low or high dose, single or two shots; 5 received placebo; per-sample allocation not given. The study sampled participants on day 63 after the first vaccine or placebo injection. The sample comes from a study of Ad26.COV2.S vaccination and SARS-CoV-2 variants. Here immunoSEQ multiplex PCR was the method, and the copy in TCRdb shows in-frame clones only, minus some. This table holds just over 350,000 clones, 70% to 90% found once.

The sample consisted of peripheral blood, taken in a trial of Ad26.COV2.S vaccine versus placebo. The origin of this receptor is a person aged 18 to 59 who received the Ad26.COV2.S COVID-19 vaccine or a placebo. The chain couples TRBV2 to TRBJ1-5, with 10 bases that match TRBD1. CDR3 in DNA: TGTGCCAGCAGTCCTGGACAGGGGGGTCAGCCCCAGCATTTT. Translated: CASSPGQGGQPQHF.